Listed here is a single T cell receptor (beta chain). This record belongs to a study of early stage breast cancer tumors. J gave up 0 bases and V 4 bases, and 8 bases lay outside the gene matches. CDR1 and CDR2 from the germline V gene are SGDLS and YYNGEE. The CDR3 is 16 residues long. The protocol was immunoSEQ multiplex PCR, while the TCRdb copy is restricted to in-frame clones and leaves out a portion. The sample records around 60,000 clones, over 60% being singletons. This receptor was identified in a person aged 30 to 39 with breast cancer. Sequenced: blood. The chain joins TRBV9 to TRBJ2-3, with 7 bases fitting TRBD1. This CDR3 reads CASSPRTGLSTDTQYF. DNA of the CDR3: TGTGCCAGCAGCCCCAGGACAGGTCTTAGCACAGATACGCAGTATTTT. Filled out from reference TRBV9 and TRBJ2-3, the complete variable domain reads DSGVTQTPKHLITATGQRVTLRCSPRSGDLSVYWYQQSLDQGLQFLIQYYNGEERAKGNILERFSAQQFPDLHSELNLSSLELGDSALYFCASSPRTGLSTDTQYFGPGTRLTVL.